The source of this TCR beta chain is a study of Graves' ophthalmopathy and Graves' hyperthyroidism. This clonotype was counted at least ten times. Beta-chain TCR CDR3 regions were amplified from RNA transcripts. First-round RT-PCR used HTBI primers; second-round multiplex PCR followed. TCRdb ran MiXCR on the multiplex PCR reads and lists one entry per CDR3 protein. This table holds roughly 400,000 distinct CDR3 sequences, about 18% found once. This CDR3 comprises 12 residues. Deletions cut 8 bases from V and 4 bases from J, with 6 bases between. By definition, stable hyperthyroidism involved no ophthalmopathy within 18 months of follow-up. Eligible hyperthyroidism cases comprised new diagnoses of under 2 months' duration in individuals aged 18 to 65. Diagnostic conclusions were grounded in clinical symptoms, serum thyroxine, TRAb, thyroid ultrasound and orbital computed tomography. PBMCs were isolated from a roughly 10 ml sample of fresh peripheral blood.

This receptor was identified in an adult woman with stable Graves' hyperthyroidism. The gene calls are TRBV12-3 or TRBV12-4 and TRBJ2-6; no clear D gene. The sample was peripheral blood. CDR3 region: CASCVGANVLTF. For the CDR3, the DNA is TGTGCCAGCTGCGTCGGGGCCAACGTCCTGACTTTC.